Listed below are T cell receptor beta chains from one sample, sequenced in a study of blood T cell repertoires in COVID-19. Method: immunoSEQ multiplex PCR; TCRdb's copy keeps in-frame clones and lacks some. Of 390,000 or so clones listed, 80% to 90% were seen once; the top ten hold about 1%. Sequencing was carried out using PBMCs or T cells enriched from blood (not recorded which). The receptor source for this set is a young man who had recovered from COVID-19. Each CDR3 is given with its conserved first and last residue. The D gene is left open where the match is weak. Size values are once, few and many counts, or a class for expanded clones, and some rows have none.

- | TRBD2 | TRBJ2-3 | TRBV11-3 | CASSLHSGGASGNTQYF | TGTGCCAGCAGCTTACATAGCGGGGGGGCGTCTGGAAATACGCAGTATTTT
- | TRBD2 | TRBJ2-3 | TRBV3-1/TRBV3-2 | CASSSYGRSTDTQYF | TGTGCCAGCAGCTCCTACGGGAGGTCCACAGATACGCAGTATTTT
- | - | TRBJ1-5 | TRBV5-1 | CASSLEAGNSNQPQHF | TGCGCCAGCAGCTTGGAGGCAGGCAATAGCAATCAGCCCCAGCATTTT
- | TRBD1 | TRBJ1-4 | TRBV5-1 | CASSSDRANEKLFF | TGCGCCAGCAGCTCGGACAGGGCAAATGAAAAACTGTTTTTT
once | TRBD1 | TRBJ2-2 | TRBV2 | CASSGQGSGELFF | TGTGCCAGCAGTGGACAGGGGTCCGGGGAGCTGTTTTTT
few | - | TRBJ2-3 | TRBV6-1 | CASSERGGQGPDTQYF | TGTGCCAGCAGTGAACGGGGGGGACAGGGTCCAGATACGCAGTATTTT
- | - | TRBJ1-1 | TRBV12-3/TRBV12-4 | CASSITGTTEAFF | TGTGCCAGCAGCATAACCGGGACAACTGAAGCTTTCTTT
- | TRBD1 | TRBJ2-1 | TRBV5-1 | CASSLALPGQGSYNEQFF | TGCGCCAGCAGCTTGGCCCTACCGGGACAGGGGTCCTACAATGAGCAGTTCTTC
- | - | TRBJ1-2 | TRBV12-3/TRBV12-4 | CASSLGQGYTF | TGTGCCAGCAGCCTGGGGCAGGGCTACACCTTC
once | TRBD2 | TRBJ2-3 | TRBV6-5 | CASTVSGATDTQYF | TGTGCCAGCACCGTTAGCGGGGCCACAGATACGCAGTATTTT
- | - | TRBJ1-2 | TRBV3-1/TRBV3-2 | CASSQDHRASLKVNYGYTF | TGTGCCAGCAGCCAAGATCACCGAGCTAGCCTAAAAGTAAACTATGGCTACACCTTC
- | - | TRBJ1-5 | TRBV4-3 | CASSRTSTSNQPQHF | TGCGCCAGCAGCCGGACAAGCACTAGCAATCAGCCCCAGCATTTT
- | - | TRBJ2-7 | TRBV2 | CASSDEGYEQYF | TGTGCCAGCAGTGATGAGGGATACGAGCAGTACTTC
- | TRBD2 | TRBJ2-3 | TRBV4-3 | CASSQDPGIAGFSSTDTQYF | TGCGCCAGCAGCCAAGATCCGGGGATAGCGGGATTTTCGAGCACAGATACGCAGTATTTT
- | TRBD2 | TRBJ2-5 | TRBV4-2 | CASSQDGAGGQETQYF | TGTGCCAGCAGCCAAGACGGAGCGGGGGGGCAAGAGACCCAGTACTTC
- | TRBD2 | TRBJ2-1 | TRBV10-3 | CAISPRAGVYEQFF | TGTGCCATCAGCCCCCGAGCGGGAGTTTATGAGCAGTTCTTC
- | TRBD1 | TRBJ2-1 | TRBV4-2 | CASSQTDRDNEQFF | TGTGCCAGCAGCCAAACGGACAGGGACAATGAGCAGTTCTTC